The clone carrying this T cell receptor (beta chain) showed up just a few times. Its antigen is currently unknown. The sample comes from a study of beta chain features in type 1 diabetes. Germline V gene lookup returns CDR1 LNHDA and CDR2 SQIVND (reference sequence). The CDR3 runs to 15 residues. Trimming shortened V by 3 bases and J by 1 base, and 12 bases separated the two germline ends. What was sequenced were expressed TCRB transcripts, since all of the isolated RNA had been reverse transcribed. Naive, central memory and regulatory T cell samples produced a mean of approximately 3.9 million reads. The table came from immunoSEQ multiplex PCR; TCRdb's copy has only in-frame clones and leaves some out. The repertoire includes over 600,000 clones, 9.5% to 15% of them detected once, and roughly 0.12% sits in the top ten. Overall study findings and caveats: VDJ junctions in type 1 diabetes patients carried more deletions and fewer insertions. It was not settled here whether HLA type affects TCRB rearrangement. Type 1 diabetes patients had TCRB CDR3s that were shorter (moderately but significantly so) in all four CD4+ subsets.

The V call is TRBV19, the J call TRBJ1-1; D not resolved. The TCR originated in a young man with type 1 diabetes. The sequenced material came from naive CD4+ T cells from blood. For the CDR3, the DNA is TGTGCCAGTAGTATTCATCATCAGGCGAACACTGAAGCTTTCTTT. It translates to CASSIHHQANTEAFF. Combining the CDR3 with reference TRBV19 and TRBJ1-1 gives the whole variable domain DGGITQSPKYLFRKEGQNVTLSCEQNLNHDAMYWYRQDPGQGLRLIYYSQIVNDFQKGDIAEGYSVSREKKESFPLTVTSAQKNPTAFYLCASSIHHQANTEAFFGQGTRLTVV.